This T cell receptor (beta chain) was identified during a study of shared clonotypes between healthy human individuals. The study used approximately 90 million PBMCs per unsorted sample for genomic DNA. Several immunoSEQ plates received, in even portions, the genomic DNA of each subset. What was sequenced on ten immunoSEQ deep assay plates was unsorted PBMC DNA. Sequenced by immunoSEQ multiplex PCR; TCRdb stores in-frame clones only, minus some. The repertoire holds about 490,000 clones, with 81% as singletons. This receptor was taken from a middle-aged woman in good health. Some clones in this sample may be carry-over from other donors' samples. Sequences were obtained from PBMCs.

The DNA of the CDR3 is TGTGCCAGCAGCCTCCTAGCCGGGACAGGAGAATACGAGCAGTACTTC. It specifies CASSLLAGTGEYEQYF. This sequence joins TRBV7-9 and TRBJ2-7, with 8 bases aligning to TRBD1. Germline V lookup: CDR1 SEHNR, CDR2 FQNEAQ (reference sequence). The CDR3 has 16 residues. V was pared by 5 bases and J by 4 bases, with 13 bases of the junction left unmatched.